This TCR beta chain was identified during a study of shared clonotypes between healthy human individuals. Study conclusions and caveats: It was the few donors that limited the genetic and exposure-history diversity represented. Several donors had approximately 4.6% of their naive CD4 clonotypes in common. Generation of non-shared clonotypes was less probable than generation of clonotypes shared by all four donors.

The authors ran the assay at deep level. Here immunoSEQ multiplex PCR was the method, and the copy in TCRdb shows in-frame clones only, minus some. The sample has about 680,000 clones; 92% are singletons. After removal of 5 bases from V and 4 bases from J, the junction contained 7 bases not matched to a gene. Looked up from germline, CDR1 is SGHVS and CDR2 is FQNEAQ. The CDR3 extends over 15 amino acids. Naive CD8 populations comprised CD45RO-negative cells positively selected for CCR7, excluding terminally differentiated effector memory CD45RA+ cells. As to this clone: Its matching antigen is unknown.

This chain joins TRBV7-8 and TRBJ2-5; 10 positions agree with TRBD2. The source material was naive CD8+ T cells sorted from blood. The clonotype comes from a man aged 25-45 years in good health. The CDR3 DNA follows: TGTGCCAGCAGCCGACGACTAGCGGGTGCAGAGACCCAGTACTTC. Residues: CASSRRLAGAETQYF.